Each of the 12 T cell receptor beta chains below was sequenced from the same sample in a study of T-cell memory formation after mild COVID-19. TCRdb independently ran MiXCR on the 5' RACE reads; one entry per CDR3 protein. The sample consists of around 140,000 distinct CDR3 sequences, 19% of them appearing once. The sequenced sample was PBMCs or a T cell subset sorted from them (not recorded which). The source is an adult woman who had mild COVID-19 (a few samples of this study predate the infection). Cell type and time point are not known.

This clonotype occurred a few times. J is TRBJ1-5 and V is TRBV4-2; D is possibly TRBD1 (6 bases). CDR3 size: 16 residues. V was clipped by 0 bases and J by 4 bases, with 13 bases between them. Germline CDR1 reads LGHNA; CDR2 reads YNFKEQ. The CDR3 DNA reads TGTGCCAGCAGCCAAGAGGTACAGGGTGGAAATCAGCCCCAGCATTTT. It specifies CASSQEVQGGNQPQHF.

The CDR3: CASSLVQGDNEKLFF. Written as DNA, the CDR3 is TGTGCCAGCAGCTTAGTACAGGGGGATAATGAAAAACTGTTTTTT. The rearrangement joins TRBV7-2 to TRBJ1-4; 8 nucleotides agree with TRBD1. Unmatched junction bases numbered 2, after V lost 1 base and J lost 4 bases. CDR3 length: 15 amino acids. Germline loops: CDR1 SGHTA, CDR2 FQGNSA.

In DNA, the CDR3 is TGTGCCATCGGGGGGCGGCTGGAAGGTGAAGCTTTCTTT. Its translation is CAIGGRLEGEAFF. The chain joins TRBV10-3 to TRBJ1-1; tentatively, D is TRBD1 (6 bases). The CDR3 consists of 13 residues. Germline loops: CDR1 ENHRY, CDR2 SYGVKD. V shed 8 bases and J shed 7 bases, with 17 bases lying between them.

This chain uses TRBV7-3 with TRBJ2-1, with D possibly matching TRBD1 (5 bases). This CDR3 is 15 amino acids long. V was pared by 5 bases and J by 7 bases, with 18 bases between. Germline V gene lookup returns CDR1 SGHTA and CDR2 FQGTGA. Here the CDR3 DNA reads TGTGCCAGCAGCCAGGGTGGGGATCCCGATAATGAGCAGTTCTTC. Translating gives CASSQGGDPDNEQFF.

The sample holds a few counts of this clonotype. The chain couples TRBV30 to TRBJ2-1, with D perhaps matching TRBD2 (5 bases). The CDR3 has 11 amino acids. The germline V gene has CDR1 GTSNPN and CDR2 SVGIG (reference sequence). V was pared by 4 bases and J by 8 bases, with 9 bases between. In DNA form, the CDR3 reads TGTGCCTGGAAGCGGTGGGATGAGCAGTTCTTC. Translation gives CAWKRWDEQFF.

The chain couples TRBV20-1 to TRBJ2-5; the D call may be TRBD1 or TRBD2 (6 bases each). The CDR3 sequence is 14 residues long. Germline V gene sequence: CDR1 DFQATT, CDR2 SNEGSKA (reference sequence). V was shortened by 3 bases and J by 2 bases, with 13 bases between the two germline ends. CDR3 sequence (DNA): TGCAGTGCTAGTCGTAGGGGGGCTCAAGAGACCCAGTACTTC. This translates into CSASRRGAQETQYF.

The sample holds many counts of this clonotype. The chain is built from TRBV6-6 and TRBJ2-3, with 10 nucleotides matching TRBD2. J gave up 2 bases and V 6 bases, and 2 bases lay outside the gene matches. The germline V gene has CDR1 MNHNY and CDR2 SVGAGI (reference sequence). The CDR3 runs to 14 residues. CDR3 amino acids: CASRTSGFTDTQYF. Here the CDR3 DNA reads TGTGCCAGCAGGACTAGCGGGTTCACAGATACGCAGTATTTT.

The genes are TRBV7-2 and TRBJ2-1; 7 bases line up with TRBD2. The CDR3 contains 15 residues. The V gene end was trimmed by 1 base and the J gene end by 2 bases; junction bases not matched to a gene: 2. From germline, CDR1 is SGHTA and CDR2 FQGNSA. CDR3 DNA sequence: TGTGCCAGCAGCTTAGAGGCGGGGGCCTACAATGAGCAGTTCTTC. It specifies CASSLEAGAYNEQFF.

The V gene is TRBV24-1, the J gene TRBJ2-5; 9 nucleotides line up with TRBD2. Per germline, CDR1 KGHDR and CDR2 SFDVKD. The J segment lost 4 bases and the V segment lost 4 bases, leaving 12 bases of the junction unmatched. The CDR3 extends over 17 amino acids. CDR3 sequence: CATSDPRVAGARETQYF. The DNA for the CDR3 is TGTGCCACCAGTGACCCTAGGGTAGCGGGAGCACGAGAGACCCAGTACTTC.

The V call is TRBV5-6, the J call TRBJ1-2; tentatively, D is TRBD1 (5 bases). Trimming left V 4 bases short and J 3 bases short, with 13 bases between. This CDR3 region has 14 residues. Germline values: CDR1 SGHDT, CDR2 YYEEEE. The CDR3 protein is CASSPWPGDYGYTF. The CDR3 bases are TGTGCCAGCAGCCCTTGGCCGGGGGACTATGGCTACACCTTC.

The chain recombines TRBV12-3 or TRBV12-4 with TRBJ1-2; D uncertain. The CDR3 totals 12 residues. Trimming removed 5 bases from V and 8 bases from J, with 12 bases in between. The CDR3 is CASSVNPRGYTF. CDR3 nucleotides: TGTGCCAGCAGTGTGAACCCTAGGGGCTACACCTTC.

The DNA for the CDR3 is TGCGCCAGCAGCCAAGAGGGGGTTGGGGGGTTCGAGACCCAGTACTTC. It encodes CASSQEGVGGFETQYF. The V call is TRBV4-3, the J call TRBJ2-5, with D tentatively TRBD2 (6 bases). CDR1 is LGHNA and CDR2 is YSLEER in the germline V gene. The CDR3 is 16 residues long. Trimming left V 0 bases short and J 5 bases short, with 16 bases between.